This T cell receptor (beta chain) originates from a study of response to subunit inactivated influenza vaccine. Regarding the study as a whole: The study's authors posited that every seasonal influenza vaccination enlists few new T cells.

This clonotype was counted at least ten times. Its antigen is not known. TCRdb used MiXCR to reprocess the RT-PCR reads, holding one entry per CDR3 protein. The sample lists some 550,000 distinct CDR3 sequences, roughly 23% occurring once. The CDR3 sequence is 15 residues long. Trimming removed 5 bases at V and 0 bases at J, with 11 bases between. In addition, the sample was reused for a study of T cells expressing NK-cell markers. Per that paper: cDNA encoding TCR beta was synthesized via 5'RACE template switching incorporating UMIs. Obtained from sorted CD3+CD56+NKG2C+, CD3+CD56+NKG2C- and CD3+CD56-NKG2C+ T cells were the TCR beta repertoires.

The TCR comes from a man over 45 who received an inactivated influenza vaccine. Sample: CD4+ T cells sorted from PBMCs, taken about 13 days after vaccination. V gene TRBV12-3 or TRBV12-4 combines with J gene TRBJ2-1, with D uncertain. CDR3 in DNA: TGTGCCAGCAGTCCCTCCTATAGCTCCTACAATGAGCAGTTCTTC. It translates to CASSPSYSSYNEQFF.